Presented here are 17 T cell receptor beta chains from one specimen sequenced in a study of metastatic and nonmetastatic thyroid tumors (dated by TCRdb to about 2020). The receptor library was made with PCR. TCRdb records Illumina HiSeq 4000 as the sequencer. The public reads were reprocessed in TCRdb via fastp at Q25 and MiXCR, keeping in-frame beta chains. The sample records about 32,000 clones, roughly a fifth of which are singletons. The ten largest clones represent 6.5% to 8% of the sample. No treatment had been received by any patient before thyroid surgery. The sample was blood. These receptor sequences come from a female donor with papillary thyroid cancer or a benign thyroid nodule (not recorded which). Some clones in this sample may be carry-over from other donors' samples.

The chain couples TRBV15 to TRBJ1-1, with D possibly TRBD1 on 6 matching bases. Germline-derived CDR1 and CDR2 are LNHNV and YYDKDF (reference sequence). V was pared by 1 base and J by 3 bases, with 12 bases between. This CDR3 has 15 amino acids. The CDR3 loop is CATSRGAGDDTEAFF. The CDR3, as DNA: TGTGCCACCAGCAGAGGGGCAGGGGATGACACTGAAGCTTTCTTT.

The genes are TRBV9 and TRBJ2-7, with TRBD2 matching 8 bases. The CDR3 consists of 16 residues. CDR1 is SGDLS and CDR2 is YYNGEE in the germline V gene. After removal of 1 base from V and 3 bases from J, the junction contained 9 bases not matched to a gene. The CDR3 coding sequence is TGTGCCAGCAGCGTAAACTTATCCAGCGGGAGCTACGAGCAGTACTTC. It is translated as CASSVNLSSGSYEQYF. Drawing the rest from reference TRBV9 and TRBJ2-7, the complete variable domain is DSGVTQTPKHLITATGQRVTLRCSPRSGDLSVYWYQQSLDQGLQFLIQYYNGEERAKGNILERFSAQQFPDLHSELNLSSLELGDSALYFCASSVNLSSGSYEQYFGPGTRLTVT.

This clone was detected many times. One end of the junction is discordant with germline, which a read error may explain. The CDR3 loop is CASFLGTSTDTQYF. The CDR3 DNA reads as TGTGCCAGCTTTCTGGGGACTAGCACCGATACGCAGTATTTT. The V call is TRBV2, the J call TRBJ2-3, with 9 bases that match TRBD2. This CDR3 has 14 amino acids. CDR1 SNHLY and CDR2 FYNNEI come from the germline V gene. Based on the CDR3 plus reference TRBV2 and TRBJ2-3, the full variable domain is EPEVTQTPSHQVTQMGQEVILRCVPISNHLYFYWYRQILGQKVEFLVSFYNNEISEKSEIFDDQFSVERPDGSNFTLKIRSTKLEDSAMYFCASFLGTSTDTQYFGPGTRLTVL.

This clone was observed many times. This sequence joins TRBV5-1 and TRBJ2-3, with TRBD1 identical over 10 bases. The trim removed 2 bases at V and 4 bases at J, leaving 1 base unmatched. Per germline, CDR1 SGHRS and CDR2 YFSETQ. This CDR3 region has 14 residues. The CDR3 is CASSLGQGADTQYF. The CDR3 DNA is TGCGCCAGCAGCTTAGGACAGGGGGCAGATACGCAGTATTTT.

In DNA form, the CDR3 reads TGTGCCAGCAAACAGGGCCAAGAGACCCAGTACTTC. This sequence encodes CASKQGQETQYF. The chain links TRBV6-1 to TRBJ2-5, with TRBD1 as a possible D gene (6 bases). The CDR3 loop spans 12 amino acids. V lost 7 bases to trimming and J lost 1 base, with 7 bases between them. CDR1 and CDR2 from the germline V gene are MNHNS and SASEGT.

The rearrangement links TRBV4-2 to TRBJ1-2; no definite D call. V dropped 0 bases and J dropped 9 bases, with 5 bases sitting between them. Germline values: CDR1 LGHNA, CDR2 YNFKEQ. The CDR3 extends over 11 amino acids. Here the CDR3 reads CASSQDGRYTF. CDR3 nucleotides: TGTGCCAGCAGCCAAGATGGGCGCTACACCTTC.

Of note for this clone: Since the CDR3 does not end with the conserved phenylalanine or tryptophan, this likely comes from a read error. This chain links TRBV20-1 with TRBJ2-7; 8 bases are shared with TRBD1. Germline V lookup: CDR1 DFQATT, CDR2 SNEGSKA (reference sequence). The CDR3 is made up of 14 amino acids. With V trimmed by 4 bases and J by 6 bases, 11 bases remained unmatched. This CDR3 is CSAKGTDRVSEQYL. The CDR3 region has the DNA TGCAGTGCTAAGGGCACGGACAGGGTATCCGAGCAGTACCTC.

In its sample, this clone was seen many times. One end of the junction varies from germline; a read error may be responsible. This sequence joins TRBV28 and TRBJ2-3; 9 positions agree with TRBD2. This CDR3 has 10 amino acids. Per germline, CDR1 MDHEN and CDR2 SYDVKM. The CDR3 sequence: CASGLAGLSF. Here the CDR3 DNA reads TGTGCCAGCGGGCTAGCGGGGCTATCTTTT.

CDR3 sequence reads: CASSLGDGYEKLFF. The CDR3 nucleotides read TGTGCCAGCAGCTTAGGGGACGGTTATGAAAAACTGTTTTTT. The chain uses TRBV7-2 and TRBJ1-4; D might be TRBD1 (5 bases). Per germline, CDR1 SGHTA and CDR2 FQGNSA. Trimming pared 1 base from V and 6 bases from J, leaving 9 bases between. The CDR3 loop spans 14 amino acids.

This clone was found many times. This sequence joins TRBV3-1 and TRBJ2-7; TRBD1 matches at 11 bases. This CDR3 has 15 residues. V shed 3 bases and J 3 bases; nucleotides not matched to a gene: 4. From germline, CDR1 is LGHDT and CDR2 YNNKEL (reference sequence). The CDR3 region is CASSHTGTGGYEQYF. CDR3 in DNA: TGTGCCAGCAGCCATACCGGGACAGGGGGCTACGAGCAGTACTTC.

This clone occurred a few times. The rearrangement uses TRBV6-5 and TRBJ1-2, with 7 positions matching TRBD1. There are 15 residues in the CDR3. J was trimmed by 7 bases and V by 4 bases; bases with no gene match: 12. CDR1 MNHEY and CDR2 SVGAGI come from the germline V gene. The CDR3 region has the DNA TGTGCCAGCAGTTTGGGGACATCCCACAGGGGTGGCTACACCTTC. This translates into CASSLGTSHRGGYTF.

The V and J genes are TRBV6-1 and TRBJ1-6, with 9 bases lining up with TRBD1. The CDR3 totals 16 residues. Germline V gives CDR1 MNHNS, CDR2 SASEGT. The V segment lost 2 bases and the J segment 10 bases; nucleotides outside the gene matches: 9. The CDR3 bases are TGTGCCAGCAGTGAATTAACCGGGACAGGGTTCTCACCCCTCCACTTT. Amino acids: CASSELTGTGFSPLHF.

This chain links TRBV6-1 with TRBJ2-7; D remains ambiguous. Germline assignment: CDR1 MNHNS and CDR2 SASEGT. This CDR3 comprises 13 residues. Trimming left V 4 bases short and J 2 bases short, with 9 bases between. The CDR3 loop reads CASSAAAPYEQYF. The CDR3 nucleotides read TGTGCCAGCAGTGCCGCCGCCCCCTACGAGCAGTACTTC.

This clone was observed many times. This chain joins TRBV10-2 and TRBJ2-7; 10 bases are shared with TRBD2. The V gene end was trimmed by 6 bases and the J gene end by 7 bases; junction bases not matched to a gene: 6. The germline V gene has CDR1 WSHSY and CDR2 SAAADI. CDR3 length: 13 residues. The chain's CDR3 is CASRLAGVVEQYF. The CDR3 nucleotides read TGCGCCAGCAGGCTAGCGGGAGTTGTTGAGCAGTACTTC.

There are many counts of this clone. The gene calls are TRBV28 and TRBJ2-4; D unclear. The germline V gene has CDR1 MDHEN and CDR2 SYDVKM. V was trimmed by 5 bases and J by 5 bases, leaving 10 bases between them. This CDR3 has 13 residues. This CDR3 reads CASSRGAENIQYF. The CDR3 DNA sequence: TGTGCCAGCAGTCGAGGAGCAGAAAACATTCAGTACTTC. Complete variable domain (other parts from reference TRBV28 and TRBJ2-4): DVKVTQSSRYLVKRTGEKVFLECVQDMDHENMFWYRQDPGLGLRLIYFSYDVKMKEKGDIPEGYSVSREKKERFSLILESASTNQTSMYLCASSRGAENIQYFGAGTRLSVL.

V is TRBV6-1 and J is TRBJ2-7, with TRBD2 matching 13 bases. Germline CDR1 is MNHNS and CDR2 is SASEGT. The J segment lost 6 bases and the V segment lost 8 bases, leaving 16 bases of the junction unmatched. The CDR3 covers 17 residues. The CDR3, as DNA: TGTGCCAGCCGCCGGGAGGGTACCGGGACTAGCGGGACCGAGCAGTACTTC. Translation: CASRREGTGTSGTEQYF.

This clone occurred many times. V and J are TRBV10-3 and TRBJ2-5; possibly TRBD1 for D (5 bases). The CDR3 loop spans 14 amino acids. Germline CDR1 and CDR2: ENHRY and SYGVKD. With 0 bases removed from V and 3 bases from J, the gap between germline ends came to 8 bases. This CDR3 reads CAISESRTKETQYF. The CDR3 DNA reads TGTGCCATCAGTGAGTCTAGGACAAAAGAGACCCAGTACTTC.